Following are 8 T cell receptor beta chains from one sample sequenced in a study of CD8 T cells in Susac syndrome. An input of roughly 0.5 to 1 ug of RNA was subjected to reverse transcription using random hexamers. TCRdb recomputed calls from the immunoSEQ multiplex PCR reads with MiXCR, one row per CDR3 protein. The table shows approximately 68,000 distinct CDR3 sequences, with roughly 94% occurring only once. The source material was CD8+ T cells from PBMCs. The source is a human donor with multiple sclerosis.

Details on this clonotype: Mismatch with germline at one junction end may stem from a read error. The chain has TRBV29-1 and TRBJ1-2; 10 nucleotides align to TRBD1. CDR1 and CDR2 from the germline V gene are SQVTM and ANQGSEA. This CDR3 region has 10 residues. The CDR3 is CSGGQGGHDF. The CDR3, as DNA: TGCAGCGGCGGACAGGGGGGACACGATTTC.

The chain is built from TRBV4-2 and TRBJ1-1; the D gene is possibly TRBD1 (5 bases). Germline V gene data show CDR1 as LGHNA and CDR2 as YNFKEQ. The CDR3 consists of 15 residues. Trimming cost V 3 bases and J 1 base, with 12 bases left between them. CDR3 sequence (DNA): TGTGCCAGCAGCCAGATCGACGGACAGAACACTGAAGCTTTCTTT. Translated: CASSQIDGQNTEAFF.

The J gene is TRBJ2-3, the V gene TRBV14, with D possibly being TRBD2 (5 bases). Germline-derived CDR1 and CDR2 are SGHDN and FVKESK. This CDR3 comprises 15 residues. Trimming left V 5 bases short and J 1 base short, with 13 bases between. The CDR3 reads CASSWGASGTDTQYF. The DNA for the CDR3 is TGTGCCAGCAGCTGGGGAGCTTCTGGCACAGATACGCAGTATTTT.

The CDR3 loop is CASSLATSGVRIGELFF. The CDR3 DNA sequence: TGCGCCAGCAGCTTGGCTACTAGCGGGGTCCGGATCGGGGAGCTGTTTTTT. The gene calls are TRBV5-1 and TRBJ2-2; TRBD2 matches 10 bases. From germline, CDR1 is SGHRS and CDR2 YFSETQ. The V gene end was trimmed by 0 bases and the J gene end by 7 bases; junction bases not matched to a gene: 9. The CDR3 is 17 residues long. Combining the CDR3 with reference TRBV5-1 and TRBJ2-2 gives the whole variable domain KAGVTQTPRYLIKTRGQQVTLSCSPISGHRSVSWYQQTPGQGLQFLFEYFSETQRNKGNFPGRFSGRQFSNSRSEMNVSTLELGDSALYLCASSLATSGVRIGELFFGEGSRLTVL.

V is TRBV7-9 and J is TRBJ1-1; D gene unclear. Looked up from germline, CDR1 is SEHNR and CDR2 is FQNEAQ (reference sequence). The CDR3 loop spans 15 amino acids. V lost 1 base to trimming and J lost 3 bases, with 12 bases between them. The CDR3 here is CASSLGSAQDTEAFF. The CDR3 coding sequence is TGTGCCAGCAGCTTAGGTTCAGCGCAGGACACTGAAGCTTTCTTT.

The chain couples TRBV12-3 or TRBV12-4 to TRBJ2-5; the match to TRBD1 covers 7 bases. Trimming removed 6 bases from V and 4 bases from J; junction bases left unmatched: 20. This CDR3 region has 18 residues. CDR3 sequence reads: CASSLYKGATVSVETQYF. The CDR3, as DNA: TGTGCCAGCAGCTTATACAAGGGGGCCACAGTTTCTGTAGAGACCCAGTACTTC.

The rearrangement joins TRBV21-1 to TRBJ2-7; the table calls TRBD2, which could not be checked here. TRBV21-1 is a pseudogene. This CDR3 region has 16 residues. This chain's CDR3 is CASSKFCAAGGYEQYF. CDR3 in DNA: TGTGCCAGCAGCAAATTCTGCGCAGCGGGAGGCTACGAGCAGTACTTC.

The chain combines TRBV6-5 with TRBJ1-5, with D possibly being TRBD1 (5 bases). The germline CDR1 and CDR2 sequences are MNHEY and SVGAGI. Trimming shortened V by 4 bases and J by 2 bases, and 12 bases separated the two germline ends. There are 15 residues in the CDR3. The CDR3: CASSFSRRGNQPQHF. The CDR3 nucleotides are TGTGCCAGCAGTTTCTCACGCAGGGGCAATCAGCCCCAGCATTTT.